This T cell receptor (beta chain) was captured by sequencing in a study of blood T cell repertoires in COVID-19. About the study: Sites in the United States, Italy and Spain provided acute and convalescent COVID-19 samples. In each case, the material was cDNA or gDNA derived from T cells, B-cell-depleted T cells, or PBMCs.

In the source study's methods: Estimates of nucleated cell counts were drawn from the amplification of reference gene primers. Libraries were prepared by immunoSEQ multiplex PCR; TCRdb keeps only in-frame clonotypes and omits some of them. The V and J calls and clone size come from that table; D and trimming were worked out from the DNA. The sample lists tens of thousands of clones; over 75% were seen once. The ends were cut back, 3 bases at V and 7 bases at J, with 13 bases in the middle. In germline, CDR1 is KGHSH, CDR2 LQKENI. The CDR3 covers 13 residues. This clone has more than one count but fewer than ten.

Sequenced input: peripheral blood. This chain links TRBV18 with TRBJ2-7, with D unresolved. This clonotype was obtained from a woman aged 55-75 years with acute or convalescent COVID-19. Written as DNA, the CDR3 is TGTGCCAGCTCACCTGGAACTAAAGATGAGCAGTACTTC. Amino acids: CASSPGTKDEQYF.